This entry lists 30 T cell receptor beta chains sequenced from one sample in a study of blood T cell repertoires in COVID-19. The protocol was immunoSEQ multiplex PCR, while the TCRdb copy is restricted to in-frame clones and leaves out a portion. The sample lists about 180,000 clones, more than 70% occurring once. Sequenced: peripheral blood. The receptors stem from a young woman with acute or convalescent COVID-19.

The rearrangement links TRBV7-8 to TRBJ2-3, with TRBD2 matching over 9 bases. The trim removed 5 bases at V and 1 base at J, leaving 1 base unmatched. Germline V gives CDR1 SGHVS, CDR2 FQNEAQ. This CDR3 has 14 amino acids. The CDR3 bases are TGTGCCAGCAGCAGGACTAGCGGCACAGATACGCAGTATTTT. It encodes CASSRTSGTDTQYF.

This clone was counted between two and nine times. This sequence joins TRBV28 and TRBJ1-1; D is perhaps TRBD1 (5 bases). The germline gives CDR1 MDHEN, CDR2 SYDVKM. Trimming cost V 9 bases and J 10 bases, with 18 bases left between them. The CDR3 runs to 12 residues. The CDR3 protein is CASKGTLRRAFF. Here the CDR3 DNA reads TGTGCCAGTAAGGGGACTTTAAGGAGAGCTTTCTTT.

The rearrangement links TRBV18 to TRBJ1-2; 8 bases align to TRBD1. Germline loops: CDR1 KGHSH, CDR2 LQKENI. This CDR3 has 15 residues. Trimming at V came to 3 bases and at J to 8 bases, leaving 11 bases not matched to a gene. The CDR3 here is CASSPPYGQGRGYTF. The DNA for the CDR3 is TGTGCCAGCTCACCTCCGTACGGACAGGGTCGCGGCTACACCTTC.

CDR3 sequence (DNA): TGTGCCAGCCGGCACCCGGGTTCACCCCTCCACTTT. It encodes CASRHPGSPLHF. The chain carries TRBV21-1 and TRBJ1-6. TRBV21-1 is shown as a pseudogene. The CDR3 totals 12 residues.

J is TRBJ2-7 and V is TRBV11-2; the D gene is possibly TRBD2 (5 bases). This CDR3 comprises 14 residues. CDR1 SGHAT and CDR2 FQNNGV come from the germline V gene. V lost 5 bases and J lost 4, with 15 bases in between. CDR3 loop: CASSLRGDSYEQYF. In DNA, the CDR3 is TGTGCCAGCAGCCTCCGGGGAGATAGTTACGAGCAGTACTTC.

The chain has TRBV5-1 and TRBJ2-3; unclear D gene. From germline, CDR1 is SGHRS and CDR2 YFSETQ. CDR3 length: 14 residues. The V end lost 2 bases, the J end lost 3 bases, and 10 bases lay between the germline ends. DNA of the CDR3: TGCGCCAGCAGCTTAAAGAAAGCAACAGATACGCAGTATTTT. Translating it yields CASSLKKATDTQYF.

This clone was observed a few times. The gene calls are TRBV7-9 and TRBJ2-1, with D tentatively TRBD1 (6 bases). Trimming shortened V by 2 bases and J by 10 bases, and 15 bases separated the two germline ends. Germline lookup yields CDR1 SEHNR and CDR2 FQNEAQ (reference sequence). The CDR3 loop spans 14 amino acids. For the CDR3, the DNA is TGTGCCAGCAGCTTAAGAGGGGGATCCGAGGAGCAGTTCTTC. It yields the protein CASSLRGGSEEQFF.

This chain connects TRBV5-1 to TRBJ2-7; 12 nucleotides align to TRBD2. Trimming took 0 bases from V and 2 from J; bases not matched to a gene: 9. Germline CDR1 SGHRS, CDR2 YFSETQ. CDR3 size: 18 residues. The CDR3 nucleotides read TGCGCCAGCAGCTTGGCTCCTAACCTAGCGGGAGGGGCCTACGAGCAGTACTTC. Translation: CASSLAPNLAGGAYEQYF.

The CDR3 nucleotides are TGTGCCAGCAGCCCACTCCCCGAGCAGTACTTC. Protein: CASSPLPEQYF. J is TRBJ2-7 and V is TRBV27; D uncertain. The ends were cut back, 6 bases at V and 6 bases at J, with 9 bases in the middle. The germline V gene encodes CDR1 MNHEY and CDR2 SMNVEV (reference sequence). The CDR3 spans 11 residues.

V usage is TRBV25-1 and J usage is TRBJ2-6; D unresolved. The length of the CDR3 is 15 residues. In germline, CDR1 is MGHDK, CDR2 SYGVNS. Trimming removed 1 base from V and 0 bases from J, with 4 bases in between. CDR3 region: CASSESLSGANVLTF. The CDR3 DNA is TGTGCCAGCAGTGAATCCCTCTCTGGGGCCAACGTCCTGACTTTC.

This chain links TRBV28 with TRBJ2-3; no firm D call. This CDR3 spans 19 amino acids. The germline V gene encodes CDR1 MDHEN and CDR2 SYDVKM. The V and J ends lost 8 bases and 2 bases respectively, with 29 bases between them. The CDR3 DNA follows: TGTGCCAGCGTATACACCCGGAATAGCAGACCGGTGATCACAGATACGCAGTATTTT. Its protein is CASVYTRNSRPVITDTQYF.

The chain is built from TRBV6-6 and TRBJ2-7; 7 positions match TRBD2. Trimming cost V 2 bases and J 5 bases; bases outside gene matches: 12. The CDR3 length is 16 residues. The germline V gene encodes CDR1 MNHNY and CDR2 SVGAGI (reference sequence). The CDR3 DNA reads TGTGCCAGCAGTTACAAGGTGGGAGGGCCGGGTAACGAGCAGTACTTC. Translated: CASSYKVGGPGNEQYF.

The V and J genes are TRBV27 and TRBJ2-7; 9 bases align to TRBD2. J gave up 3 bases and V 2 bases, and 8 bases lay outside the gene matches. CDR1 and CDR2 (germline): MNHEY, SMNVEV (reference sequence). This CDR3 contains 16 residues. The CDR3 loop is CASSLGPFSGSYEQYF. CDR3 coding DNA: TGTGCCAGCAGTTTAGGCCCCTTTAGCGGGAGCTACGAGCAGTACTTC.

The V gene is TRBV4-1, the J gene TRBJ1-2; D gene ambiguous. The V and J ends lost 0 bases and 5 bases respectively, with 13 bases between them. The CDR3 is made up of 15 amino acids. Looked up from germline, CDR1 is MGHRA and CDR2 is YSYEKL. The CDR3 DNA follows: TGCGCCAGCAGCCAAGAAAGGCAGGCCCGGTATGGCTACACCTTC. Protein sequence: CASSQERQARYGYTF.

The chain recombines TRBV4-1 with TRBJ2-3; D is unclear. The V gene's germline CDR1 is MGHRA and CDR2 YSYEKL. Trimming pared 4 bases from V and 3 bases from J, leaving 14 bases between. CDR3 length equals 15 residues. The CDR3 nucleotides are TGCGCCAGCAGCCTCCCTGGTAGCCTGACAGATACGCAGTATTTT. Its translation: CASSLPGSLTDTQYF.

The V call is TRBV20-1, the J call TRBJ2-7; D ambiguous. Trimming removed 7 bases from V and 0 bases from J, with 7 bases in between. The germline V gene encodes CDR1 DFQATT and CDR2 SNEGSKA (reference sequence). The CDR3 loop spans 11 amino acids. The CDR3: CSVWSSYEQYF. The CDR3 nucleotides read TGCAGTGTCTGGAGCTCCTACGAGCAGTACTTC.

This clone is a singleton in its sample. CDR3 nucleotides: TGTGCCAGCTCACCCCTTCCTAGGGACTTTGAAGCTTTCTTT. Amino acids: CASSPLPRDFEAFF. J is TRBJ1-1 and V is TRBV18; the D gene is possibly TRBD1 (5 bases). V was clipped by 3 bases and J by 7 bases, with 15 bases between them. CDR3 length: 14 amino acids. Per the germline V gene, CDR1 is KGHSH and CDR2 is LQKENI.

This chain links TRBV5-1 with TRBJ1-1; D gene ambiguous. Germline loops: CDR1 SGHRS, CDR2 YFSETQ. CDR3 length: 13 residues. Deletions cut 10 bases from V and 3 bases from J, with 16 bases between. CDR3 residues: CAGSEAPDTEAFF. The CDR3, as DNA: TGCGCCGGCTCGGAGGCGCCGGACACTGAAGCTTTCTTT. The whole variable domain, remainder taken from reference TRBV5-1 and TRBJ1-1, is KAGVTQTPRYLIKTRGQQVTLSCSPISGHRSVSWYQQTPGQGLQFLFEYFSETQRNKGNFPGRFSGRQFSNSRSEMNVSTLELGDSALYLCAGSEAPDTEAFFGQGTRLTVV.

This clone was seen only once. CDR3 sequence (DNA): TGTGCCAGCTTCGGCCCCGGGAGGAACACCGGGGAGCTGTTTTTT. Amino acids: CASFGPGRNTGELFF. The chain links TRBV6-5 to TRBJ2-2; the D gene is possibly TRBD2 (6 bases). Germline CDR1 reads MNHEY; CDR2 reads SVGAGI. The CDR3 has 15 residues. Trimming shortened V by 8 bases and J by 1 base, and 14 bases separated the two germline ends.

The rearrangement links TRBV11-3 to TRBJ2-5; no reliable D call. Between the trimmed V and J ends, which lost 1 base and 3 bases, there was a span of 6 bases. In germline, CDR1 is SGHNT, CDR2 YENEEA. The CDR3 consists of 13 residues. CDR3 nucleotides: TGTGCCAGCAGCTTAGGTGCAGAAGAGACCCAGTACTTC. It codes for CASSLGAEETQYF.

The V call is TRBV9, the J call TRBJ1-1, with 8 bases matching TRBD1. Germline V gene data show CDR1 as SGDLS and CDR2 as YYNGEE. The CDR3 has 14 amino acids. V was clipped by 0 bases and J by 7 bases; unmatched bases: 5. CDR3 sequence: CASSVGGTGVEAFF. The CDR3 nucleotides are TGTGCCAGCAGCGTAGGTGGGACAGGTGTTGAAGCTTTCTTT.

With regard to this clone: One end of the junction is discordant with germline, which a read error may explain. This chain uses TRBV5-1 with TRBJ2-2, with unresolved D. This CDR3 is 16 amino acids long. CDR1 and CDR2 (germline): SGHRS, YFSETQ. This CDR3 reads CASSLVPLENIGELFF. The CDR3, as DNA: TGCGCCAGCAGCTTGGTACCCCTGGAGAACATCGGGGAGCTGTTTTTT. Supplemented by reference TRBV5-1 and TRBJ2-2, the full variable domain reads KAGVTQTPRYLIKTRGQQVTLSCSPISGHRSVSWYQQTPGQGLQFLFEYFSETQRNKGNFPGRFSGRQFSNSRSEMNVSTLELGDSALYLCASSLVPLENIGELFFGEGSRLTVL.

This rearrangement joins TRBV28 to TRBJ2-1; 9 bases fit TRBD1. The germline V gene has CDR1 MDHEN and CDR2 SYDVKM. The V segment lost 6 bases and the J segment 6 bases; nucleotides outside the gene matches: 9. The CDR3 is 15 amino acids. The CDR3 DNA reads TGTGCCAGCAGCACTACAGGGGGCGCGATCAATGAGCAGTTCTTC. Translation: CASSTTGGAINEQFF.

About this clone: One junction end disagrees with the germline gene, perhaps due to a read error. This chain links TRBV2 with TRBJ2-2; 13 nucleotides line up with TRBD2. This CDR3 is built from 16 residues. The germline V gene encodes CDR1 SNHLY and CDR2 FYNNEI. CDR3 bases: TGTGCCAGCAGAGAAGGACTAGCGGGAGACACCGGGGAGCTGTTTTTT. Translating it yields CASREGLAGDTGELFF.

The V call is TRBV6-5, the J call TRBJ1-6; D unresolved. The CDR3 contains 15 residues. Trimming removed 2 bases from V and 0 bases from J, with 5 bases in between. The germline V gene has CDR1 MNHEY and CDR2 SVGAGI. CDR3 residues: CASSYTSSYNSPLHF. Written as DNA, the CDR3 is TGTGCCAGCAGTTACACGAGCTCCTATAATTCACCCCTCCACTTT.

The chain's CDR3 is CASSSYSGSFGETQYF. CDR3 sequence (DNA): TGTGCCAGCAGTTCCTATAGCGGGAGTTTTGGAGAGACCCAGTACTTC. V is TRBV7-2 and J is TRBJ2-5, with 9 bases aligning to TRBD2. The CDR3 is made up of 16 amino acids. The ends lost 6 bases at V and 4 bases at J; junction bases unmatched: 12. Per the germline V gene, CDR1 is SGHTA and CDR2 is FQGNSA.

This chain connects TRBV5-6 to TRBJ1-2, with a possible D match to TRBD1 (5 bases). The CDR3 sequence is 15 residues long. The V and J ends lost 0 bases and 4 bases respectively, with 13 bases between them. Germline V lookup: CDR1 SGHDT, CDR2 YYEEEE. CDR3 nucleotide sequence: TGTGCCAGCAGCTTGGGAAGTTGGGGCGGCTATGGCTACACCTTC. It is translated as CASSLGSWGGYGYTF.

The chain carries TRBV24-1 and TRBJ2-1; 7 bases align to TRBD1. The CDR3 totals 15 residues. Germline trimming cut 2 bases from V and 5 bases from J; bases unmatched to any gene: 5. Germline CDR1 and CDR2: KGHDR and SFDVKD. In DNA form, the CDR3 reads TGTGCCACCAGTGATTCGGACAGGCGCCACAATGAGCAGTTCTTC. Translating gives CATSDSDRRHNEQFF.

V is TRBV2 and J is TRBJ2-7, with 8 bases aligning to TRBD2. The V and J ends lost 3 bases and 4 bases, in that order; junction bases with no gene match: 8. The CDR3 loop spans 15 amino acids. The germline CDR1 and CDR2 sequences are SNHLY and FYNNEI. The CDR3 region has the DNA TGTGCCAGCAGTGAGACCGGGACTAGTCGGTACGAGCAGTACTTC. This translates into CASSETGTSRYEQYF.

The V gene is TRBV18, the J gene TRBJ2-1; 12 bases fit TRBD2. This CDR3 has 15 residues. Germline V gives CDR1 KGHSH, CDR2 LQKENI. Trimming took 5 bases from V and 4 from J; bases not matched to a gene: 3. CDR3 DNA sequence: TGTGCCAGCTCAGCCCTAGCGGGAGGGTACAATGAGCAGTTCTTC. Its protein product is CASSALAGGYNEQFF.